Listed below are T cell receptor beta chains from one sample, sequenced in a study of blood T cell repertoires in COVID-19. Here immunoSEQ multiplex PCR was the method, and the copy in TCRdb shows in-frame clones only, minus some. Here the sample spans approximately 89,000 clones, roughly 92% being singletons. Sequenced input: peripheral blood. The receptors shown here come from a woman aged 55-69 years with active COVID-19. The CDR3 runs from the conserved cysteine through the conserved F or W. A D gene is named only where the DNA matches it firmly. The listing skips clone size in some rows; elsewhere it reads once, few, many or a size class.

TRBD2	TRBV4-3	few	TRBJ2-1	TGCGCCAGCAGCCCCGGTGGCCTAGCGGGGGGGTACGAGCAGTTCTTC	CASSPGGLAGGYEQFF
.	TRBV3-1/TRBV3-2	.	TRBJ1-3	TGTGCCAGCACTCAAAACCTGGGGCGCTCTGGAAACACCATATATTTT	CASTQNLGRSGNTIYF
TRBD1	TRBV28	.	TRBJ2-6	TGTGCCAGCAGTCCATCGGACAGGGGCCCTTACGGGATCCCTGGGGCCAACGTCCTGACTTTC	CASSPSDRGPYGIPGANVLTF
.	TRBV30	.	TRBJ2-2	TGTGCCTGGACAGGCGCTCACACCGGGGAGCTGTTTTTT	CAWTGAHTGELFF
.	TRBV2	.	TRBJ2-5	TGTGCCAGCAGTGGGTCCGGAGGGGAAGAGACCCAGTACTTC	CASSGSGGEETQYF
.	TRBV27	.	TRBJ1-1	TGTGCCAGCCAGGGATTCGCTGAAGCTTTCTTT	CASQGFAEAFF
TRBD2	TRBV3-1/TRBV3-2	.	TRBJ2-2	TGTGCCAGCAGCCAAGGGACTAGCGGGAGGCTCGGGGAGCTGTTTTTT	CASSQGTSGRLGELFF
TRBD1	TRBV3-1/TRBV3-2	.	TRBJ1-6	TGTGCCAGCAGCCAAGGGGACAGGGGGAATTCACCCCTCCACTTT	CASSQGDRGNSPLHF
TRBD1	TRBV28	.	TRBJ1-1	TGTGCCAGCAGCCCCGACAGGGAAACTGAAGCTTTCTTT	CASSPDRETEAFF
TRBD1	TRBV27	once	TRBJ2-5	TGTGCCAGCGCCATTCGACGACAGGGCGGGGAGACCCAGTACTTC	CASAIRRQGGETQYF
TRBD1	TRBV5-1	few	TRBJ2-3	TGCGCCAGCGGGTTCGGACAGGGCGGGGGCACAGATACGCAGTATTTT	CASGFGQGGGTDTQYF
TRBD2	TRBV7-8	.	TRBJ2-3	TGTGCCAGCAGCTTAGAACTAGCGGGGAGCACAGATACGCAGTATTTT	CASSLELAGSTDTQYF
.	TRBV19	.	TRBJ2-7	TGTGCCAGCCCTCCCAGGGGTAAGTACTTC	CASPPRGKYF
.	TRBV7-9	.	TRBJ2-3	TGTGCCAGCAGCTTAGGGCAGATGAGCACAGATACGCAGTATTTT	CASSLGQMSTDTQYF
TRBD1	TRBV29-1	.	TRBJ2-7	TGCAGCGTCCGAAGCCGCCCGGGACAGGGTTTCTACGAGCAGTACTTC	CSVRSRPGQGFYEQYF
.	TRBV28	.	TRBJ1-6	TGTGCCAGCACCCCCGGGGTATCACCCCTCCACTTT	CASTPGVSPLHF
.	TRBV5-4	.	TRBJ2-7	TGTGCCAGCAGCTTGGCGGCCGGAGGGTCCTACGAGCAGTACTTC	CASSLAAGGSYEQYF
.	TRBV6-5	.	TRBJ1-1	TGTGCCAGCACCAGGAACACTGAAGCTTTCTTT	CASTRNTEAFF
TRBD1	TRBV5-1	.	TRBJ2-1	TGCGCCAGCAGCTTAGAGACAGGGCCTATCGATGAGCAGTTCTTC	CASSLETGPIDEQFF
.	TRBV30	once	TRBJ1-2	TGTGCCTGCTCGAGGGACACCGGTCGGTATGGCTACACCTTC	CACSRDTGRYGYTF
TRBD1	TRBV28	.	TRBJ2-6	TGTGCCAGCAGTAAACAGGGGCTTGGGGCCAACGTCCTGACTTTC	CASSKQGLGANVLTF